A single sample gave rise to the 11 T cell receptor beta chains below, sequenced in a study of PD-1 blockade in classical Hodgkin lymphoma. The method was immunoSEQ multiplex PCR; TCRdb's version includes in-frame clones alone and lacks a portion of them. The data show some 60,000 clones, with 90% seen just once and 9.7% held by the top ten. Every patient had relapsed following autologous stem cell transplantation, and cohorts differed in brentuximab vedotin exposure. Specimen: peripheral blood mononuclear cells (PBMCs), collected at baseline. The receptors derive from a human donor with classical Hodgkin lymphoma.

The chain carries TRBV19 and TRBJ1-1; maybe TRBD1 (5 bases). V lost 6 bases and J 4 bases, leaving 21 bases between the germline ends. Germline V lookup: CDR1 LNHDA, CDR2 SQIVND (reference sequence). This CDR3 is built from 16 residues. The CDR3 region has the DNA TGTGCCAGTAGCTCGAGAAGGGGTAGGATTAGCACTGAAGCTTTCTTT. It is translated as CASSSRRGRISTEAFF.

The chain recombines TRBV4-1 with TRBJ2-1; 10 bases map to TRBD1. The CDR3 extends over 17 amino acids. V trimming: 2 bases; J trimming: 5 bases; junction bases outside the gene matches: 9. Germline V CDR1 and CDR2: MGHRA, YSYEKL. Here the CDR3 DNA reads TGCGCCAGCAGCCAATTTCTGCCGGGACAGGGGCACAATGAGCAGTTCTTC. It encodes CASSQFLPGQGHNEQFF.

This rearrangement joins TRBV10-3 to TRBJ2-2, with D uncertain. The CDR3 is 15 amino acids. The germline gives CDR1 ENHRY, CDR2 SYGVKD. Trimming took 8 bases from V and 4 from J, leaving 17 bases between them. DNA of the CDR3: TGTGCCATCCAACCATCAGACACCGTCACCGGGGAGCTGTTTTTT. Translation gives CAIQPSDTVTGELFF.

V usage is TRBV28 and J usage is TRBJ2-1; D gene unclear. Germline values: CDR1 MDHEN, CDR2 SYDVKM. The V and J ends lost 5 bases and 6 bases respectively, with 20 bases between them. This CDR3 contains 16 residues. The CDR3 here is CASSDNLLRSSNEQFF. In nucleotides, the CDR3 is TGTGCCAGCAGTGACAACCTCTTACGGAGCTCCAATGAGCAGTTCTTC.

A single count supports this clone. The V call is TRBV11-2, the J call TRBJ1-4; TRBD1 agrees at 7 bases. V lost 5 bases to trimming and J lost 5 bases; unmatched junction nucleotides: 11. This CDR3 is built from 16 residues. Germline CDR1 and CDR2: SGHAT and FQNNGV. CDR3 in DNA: TGTGCCAGCAGCCAACGGGGTCGCAGGGGGAATGAAAAACTGTTTTTT. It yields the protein CASSQRGRRGNEKLFF. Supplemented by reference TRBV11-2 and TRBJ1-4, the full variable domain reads EAGVAQSPRYKIIEKRQSVAFWCNPISGHATLYWYQQILGQGPKLLIQFQNNGVVDDSQLPKDRFSAERLKGVDSTLKIQPAKLEDSAVYLCASSQRGRRGNEKLFFGSGTQLSVL.

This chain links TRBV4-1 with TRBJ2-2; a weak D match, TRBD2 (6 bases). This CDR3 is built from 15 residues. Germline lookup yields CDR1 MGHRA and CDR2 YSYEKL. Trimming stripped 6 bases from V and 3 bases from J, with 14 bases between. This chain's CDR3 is CASSPVGLHTGELFF. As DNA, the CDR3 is TGCGCCAGCAGTCCTGTTGGACTACACACCGGGGAGCTGTTTTTT.

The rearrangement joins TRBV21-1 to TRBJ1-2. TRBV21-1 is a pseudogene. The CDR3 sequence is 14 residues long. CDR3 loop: CASSSSWGCYGYTF. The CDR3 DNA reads TGTGCCAGCAGCAGTTCGTGGGGGTGCTATGGCTACACCTTC.

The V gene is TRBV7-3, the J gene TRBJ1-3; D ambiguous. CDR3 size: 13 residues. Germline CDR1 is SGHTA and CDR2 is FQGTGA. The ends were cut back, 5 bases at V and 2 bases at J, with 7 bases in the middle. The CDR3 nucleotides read TGTGCCAGCAGCCCCGACGCTGGAAACACCATATATTTT. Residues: CASSPDAGNTIYF. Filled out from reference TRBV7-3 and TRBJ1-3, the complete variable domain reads GAGVSQTPSNKVTEKGKYVELRCDPISGHTALYWYRQSLGQGPEFLIYFQGTGAADDSGLPNDRFFAVRPEGSVSTLKIQRTERGDSAVYLCASSPDAGNTIYFGEGSWLTVV.

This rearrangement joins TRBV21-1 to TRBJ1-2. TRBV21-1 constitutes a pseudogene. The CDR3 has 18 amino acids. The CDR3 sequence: CASSKEKTHSTSNYGYTF. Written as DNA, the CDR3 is TGTGCCAGCAGCAAGGAGAAGACACACAGCACCTCAAACTATGGCTACACCTTC.

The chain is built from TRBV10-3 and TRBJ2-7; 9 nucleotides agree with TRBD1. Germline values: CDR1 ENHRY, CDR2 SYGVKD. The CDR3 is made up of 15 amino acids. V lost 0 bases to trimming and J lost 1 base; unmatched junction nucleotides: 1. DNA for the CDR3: TGTGCCATCAGTGAGTCGGGGACAGGGTCCTACGAGCAGTACTTC. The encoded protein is CAISESGTGSYEQYF.

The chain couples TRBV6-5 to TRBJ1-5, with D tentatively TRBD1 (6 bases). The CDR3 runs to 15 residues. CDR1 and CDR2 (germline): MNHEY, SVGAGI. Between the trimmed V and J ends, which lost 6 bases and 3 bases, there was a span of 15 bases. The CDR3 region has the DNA TGTGCCAGCAGGCAGGGGCATGGGAACAATCAGCCCCAGCATTTT. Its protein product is CASRQGHGNNQPQHF.